The 3 T cell receptor beta chains below all came from one sample that was sequenced in a study of Ad26.COV2.S vaccination and SARS-CoV-2 variants. Generated by immunoSEQ multiplex PCR, the TCRdb table keeps only in-frame clones and is missing some. This sample carries fewer than 500,000 clones, around 90% of them seen once, and the ten largest clones take approximately 4.3%. Treatment in this sample: some 19 received Ad26.COV2.S at low or high dose, single or two shots; roughly five received placebo; per-sample allocation not given. Vaccine and placebo recipients were sampled on day 63 after the first injection. Sequencing was performed on peripheral blood, taken in a trial of Ad26.COV2.S vaccine versus placebo. The receptors were gathered from a person between 18 and 65 years old who received the Ad26.COV2.S COVID-19 vaccine or a placebo.

This rearrangement joins TRBV7-2 to TRBJ2-7; D is tentatively TRBD1 or TRBD2 (5 bases each). The CDR3 is 16 amino acids. CDR1 is SGHTA, CDR2 FQGNSA, per germline. Trimming removed 5 bases at V and 2 bases at J, with 19 bases between. CDR3 sequence (DNA): TGTGCCAGCAGCCTAACTTGGGGGTCGGGGACCTACGAGCAGTACTTC. It encodes CASSLTWGSGTYEQYF.

V is TRBV11-3 and J is TRBJ2-1, with 9 bases fitting TRBD2. CDR1 and CDR2 from the germline V gene are SGHNT and YENEEA. This CDR3 has 15 residues. Trimming at V came to 4 bases and at J to 4 bases, leaving 5 bases not matched to a gene. CDR3 DNA sequence: TGTGCCAGCAGCTCCGCTAGCGGGACGTACAATGAGCAGTTCTTC. This gives the protein CASSSASGTYNEQFF.

Details on this clone: The same CDR3 arises from other DNA sequences in this sample as well. This chain links TRBV18 with TRBJ1-5; possible D gene TRBD1, 5 bases. V lost 2 bases, J lost 2 bases, and 10 bases lay in between. Germline V gives CDR1 KGHSH, CDR2 LQKENI. CDR3 size: 15 residues. The CDR3 nucleotides are TGTGCCAGCTCACCAGGGCAGGGAGGCAATCAGCCCCAGCATTTT. Translation: CASSPGQGGNQPQHF.